The entry below describes one TCR beta chain. The antigen remains undetermined. V dropped 1 base and J dropped 7 bases, with 14 bases sitting between them. In germline, CDR1 is SGHVS, CDR2 FNYEAQ. The CDR3 length is 15 residues. Expressed TCRB transcripts were sequenced because the isolated RNA had all been reverse transcribed beforehand. The assay was immunoSEQ multiplex PCR, and TCRdb's table has in-frame clones only and misses some. This sample has under 550,000 clones, with approximately 10% found just once. The sample is drawn from a study of beta chain features in type 1 diabetes. The study, taken as a whole, reports: Across all four CD4+ subsets, people with type 1 diabetes showed modestly shorter TCRB CDR3s. PCR, the amplification step, might favor shorter templates, equally in patients and controls. In these data, an HLA type influence on TCRB rearrangement remained unresolved.

The source of this sequence is a woman aged 18-29 years in good health. The sample was naive CD4+ T cells from blood. This chain uses TRBV7-6 with TRBJ2-1; no firm D call. The CDR3 is CASSLGSFSRNEQFF. As DNA, the CDR3 is TGTGCCAGCAGCTTAGGGAGTTTCAGTAGAAATGAGCAGTTCTTC.